This T cell receptor (beta chain) is from a study of cytomegalovirus exposure and HLA in healthy donors. Broader study findings: Overall, approximately 150 TCR beta chains were annotated as cytomegalovirus-associated. Later analysis showed TCR association rates varying by HLA locus, highest for DRB1 and lowest for HLA-C.

CDR3 length: 11 residues. Looked up from germline, CDR1 is DFQATT and CDR2 is SNEGSKA (reference sequence). Trimming shortened V by 5 bases and J by 6 bases, and 10 bases separated the two germline ends. Note on this clone: The antigen is undetermined.

Vbeta (60) and Jbeta (13) primers were used in the PCR. Here immunoSEQ multiplex PCR was the method, and the copy in TCRdb shows in-frame clones only, minus some. This table holds 150,000 to 200,000 clones, around 68% found once. Specimen: PBMCs. This clonotype was sampled from a girl aged 5 to 17 in good health and CMV-seronegative. This rearrangement joins TRBV20-1 to TRBJ1-2; D possibly corresponds to TRBD1 (5 bases). Here the CDR3 DNA reads TGCAGTGCTGTGAGACAGCATGGCTACACCTTC. It yields the protein CSAVRQHGYTF.